These T cell receptor beta chains were read from a single sample in a study of response to subunit inactivated influenza vaccine. TCRdb re-analysed the RT-PCR reads in MiXCR, keeping a single row per CDR3 protein. The profile shows some 300,000 distinct CDR3 sequences, 20% to 25% of them singletons. Sequencing used PBMCs from blood, obtained about 20 months after vaccination. These receptors were obtained from a man aged 50 to 69 who received an inactivated influenza vaccine. The CDR3 runs from the conserved cysteine through the conserved F or W. The D gene is left open where the match is weak.

>TRBV6-1|TRBJ1-6|-|14
CASSAGVENSPLHF
>TRBV27|TRBJ1-6|-|17
CASSPKILSSYNSPLHF
>TRBV7-2|TRBJ2-1|TRBD2|16
CASSLPSLAGYNEQFF
>TRBV20-1|TRBJ1-2|TRBD1|14
CSASRTGDIYGYTF
>TRBV27|TRBJ2-7|TRBD2|14
CASSFRAGENEQYF
>TRBV10-3|TRBJ1-5|-|17
CAISEQRTTPGGQPQHF
>TRBV29-1|TRBJ2-5|-|12
CSVAAARETQYF
>TRBV29-1|TRBJ1-2|TRBD1|16
CSVERGTGGSNYGYTF
>TRBV19|TRBJ1-1|-|11
CASIQYFEAFF
>TRBV6-1|TRBJ2-2|-|14
CASLGQSLSGELFF
>TRBV5-5|TRBJ1-6|-|13
CASSRGYNSALHF
>TRBV7-3|TRBJ2-3|-|16
CASSLLGSASTDTQYF
>TRBV10-3|TRBJ2-1|TRBD2|16
CAISYPGASGGDEQFF
>TRBV5-1|TRBJ2-1|TRBD1|14
CASRTGSGKNEQFF
>TRBV15|TRBJ2-1|TRBD1|17
CATSRRQEQDRDNEQFF
>TRBV9|TRBJ2-1|TRBD1|15
CASSDRDRGYNEQFF
>TRBV7-6|TRBJ2-3|-|15
CASSLYAGSTDTQYF
>TRBV12-3/TRBV12-4|TRBJ1-2|-|14
CASSSDDRLYGYTF
>TRBV20-1|TRBJ1-1|-|17
CSARDRSGTVGSAEAFF
>TRBV9|TRBJ1-6|-|14
CASSLRDKRSPLHF
>TRBV20-1|TRBJ1-4|-|13
CSASDNSGAKLFF
>TRBV29-1|TRBJ2-1|-|15
CSVETGNTGDNEQFF
>TRBV14|TRBJ1-3|-|15
CASSPGLYSGNTIYF
>TRBV4-1|TRBJ2-7|TRBD1|14
CASSPTGGAYEQYF
>TRBV4-3|TRBJ2-3|-|17
CASSQDVRERSTDTQYF
>TRBV7-9|TRBJ1-6|TRBD1|16
CASSLGGGTGNSPLHF
>TRBV29-1|TRBJ2-7|-|14
CSVGPGSPSYEQYF
>TRBV6-5|TRBJ2-3|TRBD2|15
CASSYGLAGSDTQYF
>TRBV19|TRBJ1-1|-|12
CASRIGDTEAFF
>TRBV28|TRBJ1-1|-|14
CASSLLDMNTEAFF
>TRBV5-1|TRBJ1-3|TRBD1|16
CASSSALDRPGNTIYF
>TRBV18|TRBJ1-2|-|15
CASSPGPTYHYGYTF
>TRBV20-1|TRBJ2-1|-|13
CSAKMWSGNEQFF
>TRBV4-3|TRBJ2-2|TRBD2|16
CASSQAYGRGTGELFF
>TRBV5-1|TRBJ1-6|-|15
CASSLGGEFNSPLHF
>TRBV15|TRBJ2-5|TRBD2|14
CATSRGRVRETQYF
>TRBV4-3|TRBJ1-1|-|16
CASSQDPPGSNTEAFF
>TRBV3-1|TRBJ1-5|TRBD1|15
CASSRTGGRDQPQHF
>TRBV10-3|TRBJ1-1|TRBD1|15
CAISWAGGVNTEAFF
>TRBV20-1|TRBJ2-7|-|12
CSARDRGYEQYF
>TRBV28|TRBJ2-3|-|13
CASRTPRTDTQYF